Listed here are 20 T cell receptor beta chains from one sample, sequenced in a study of type 1 regulatory T cells. TCRdb redid the calling of the reads with MiXCR, one entry per CDR3 protein. This table has about 68,000 distinct CDR3 sequences, approximately 64% appearing once. These TCRs are of unknown antigen specificity. The sample consisted of cultured T cells, either the whole culture or a sorted T cell fraction (not recorded which). Subset described: Tr1-enriched cell product generated in vitro against host alloantigens. These receptors all stem from a human donor in good health.

The V and J genes are TRBV5-1 and TRBJ2-1, with TRBD1 matching over 7 bases. Germline CDR1 reads SGHRS; CDR2 reads YFSETQ. V shed 4 bases, J shed 7 bases, and the junction held 14 bases outside the gene matches. This CDR3 is 16 amino acids long. CDR3 coding DNA: TGCGCCAGCAGCCCGACCGGGACAGCAAATCATAATGAGCAGTTCTTC. Translating gives CASSPTGTANHNEQFF.

V gene TRBV7-8 combines with J gene TRBJ2-1, with 14 bases aligning to TRBD2. The ends lost 2 bases at V and 7 bases at J; junction bases unmatched: 4. The CDR3 sequence is 16 residues long. Germline V gives CDR1 SGHVS, CDR2 FQNEAQ. CDR3 coding DNA: TGTGCCAGCAGCTTACCGGGACTAGCGGGAGCGAATGAGCAGTTCTTC. It translates to CASSLPGLAGANEQFF.

This clonotype was found once. V and J are TRBV7-9 and TRBJ2-7; 9 positions agree with TRBD1. Germline loops: CDR1 SEHNR, CDR2 FQNEAQ (reference sequence). The CDR3 spans 16 residues. After removal of 5 bases from V and 3 bases from J, the junction contained 11 bases not matched to a gene. CDR3 nucleotides: TGTGCCAGCAGCGCTAATGAAGGGACAGGGCGCTACGAGCAGTACTTC. It specifies CASSANEGTGRYEQYF.

This clonotype was counted only a few times. The rearrangement uses TRBV14 and TRBJ2-5, with TRBD2 identical over 12 bases. The trim removed 1 base at V and 4 bases at J, leaving 1 base unmatched. CDR3 size: 15 residues. From germline, CDR1 is SGHDN and CDR2 FVKESK. The CDR3 bases are TGTGCCAGCAGCCAAGGACTAGCGGGAGCAGAGACCCAGTACTTC. It translates to CASSQGLAGAETQYF.

The rearrangement uses TRBV6-2 or TRBV6-3 and TRBJ2-7; D is unresolved. Deletions cut 2 bases from V and 2 bases from J, with 4 bases between. CDR3 length: 12 residues. Per the germline V gene, CDR1 is MNHEY and CDR2 is SVGEGT. The CDR3 protein is CASSYGPYEQYF. The DNA of the CDR3 is TGTGCCAGCAGTTACGGTCCCTACGAGCAGTACTTC.

This clonotype has just a few counts. The chain uses TRBV5-1 and TRBJ2-1; TRBD2 matches at 14 bases. V lost 4 bases and J lost 10; bases outside the gene matches: 13. The CDR3 runs 17 residues. Germline V lookup: CDR1 SGHRS, CDR2 YFSETQ. CDR3 region: CASSVQGTSGSSGEQFF. In DNA form, the CDR3 reads TGCGCCAGCAGCGTACAGGGGACTAGCGGGAGCTCAGGCGAGCAGTTCTTC. The variable domain in full, with the rest retrieved from reference TRBV5-1 and TRBJ2-1, is KAGVTQTPRYLIKTRGQQVTLSCSPISGHRSVSWYQQTPGQGLQFLFEYFSETQRNKGNFPGRFSGRQFSNSRSEMNVSTLELGDSALYLCASSVQGTSGSSGEQFFGPGTRLTVL.

This CDR3 reads CASSQEDRGEKLFF. The CDR3 nucleotides are TGTGCCAGCAGCCAAGAGGACAGGGGTGAAAAACTGTTTTTT. J is TRBJ1-4 and V is TRBV4-2; the match to TRBD1 covers 9 bases. V trimming: 0 bases; J trimming: 7 bases; junction bases outside the gene matches: 0. CDR3 length: 14 amino acids. Germline CDR1 and CDR2: LGHNA and YNFKEQ.

CDR3 in amino acids: CSGSQGAETQYF. CDR3 coding DNA: TGCAGCGGGTCACAGGGGGCAGAGACCCAGTACTTC. V is TRBV29-1 and J is TRBJ2-5; 9 positions agree with TRBD1. J lost 4 bases, V lost 7 bases, and 4 bases had no gene match. There are 12 residues in the CDR3. Germline loops: CDR1 SQVTM, CDR2 ANQGSEA. The full variable domain, rest sourced from reference TRBV29-1 and TRBJ2-5, is SAVISQKPSRDICQRGTSLTIQCQVDSQVTMMFWYRQQPGQSLTLIATANQGSEATYESGFVIDKFPISRPNLTFSTLTVSNMSPEDSSIYLCSGSQGAETQYFGPGTRLLVL.

V is TRBV24-1 and J is TRBJ2-3, with D tentatively TRBD2 (5 bases). Germline values: CDR1 KGHDR, CDR2 SFDVKD. Trimming pared 4 bases from V and 0 bases from J, leaving 13 bases between. The CDR3 totals 16 residues. The CDR3 loop is CATSDQRRASTDTQYF. The CDR3 DNA sequence: TGTGCCACCAGTGACCAGCGGAGAGCTAGCACAGATACGCAGTATTTT.

J is TRBJ2-4 and V is TRBV4-2, with D hard to call. The CDR3 has 16 residues. Germline V lookup: CDR1 LGHNA, CDR2 YNFKEQ. The V and J ends lost 0 bases and 0 bases respectively, with 9 bases between them. CDR3: CASSQDLNRAKNIQYF. The CDR3 coding sequence is TGTGCCAGCAGCCAAGATTTAAACAGAGCCAAAAACATTCAGTACTTC.

This clonotype was detected only a few times. One junction end does not reproduce the germline sequence, and a read error may be involved. CDR3 loop: CAGGSGTSISF. The DNA for the CDR3 is TGTGCCGGGGGCTCCGGGACTAGTATATCTTTT. V usage is TRBV6-2 or TRBV6-3 and J usage is TRBJ2-3, with TRBD2 identical over 8 bases. This CDR3 is 11 amino acids long. CDR1 is MNHEY and CDR2 is SVGEGT in the germline V gene.

The V call is TRBV4-1, the J call TRBJ1-2; D unclear. Germline V lookup: CDR1 MGHRA, CDR2 YSYEKL. Trimming left V 3 bases short and J 4 bases short, with 12 bases between. CDR3 length: 14 amino acids. The CDR3 spells CASSHGSSRYGYTF. CDR3 coding DNA: TGCGCCAGCAGCCACGGTTCATCGCGCTATGGCTACACCTTC.

For the CDR3, the DNA is TGTGCCAGCAGTTTCACGCAGAGCTCCTACGAGCAGTACTTC. Protein: CASSFTQSSYEQYF. The V call is TRBV28, the J call TRBJ2-7, with D unclear. V was clipped by 3 bases and J by 0 bases, with 9 bases between them. Germline values: CDR1 MDHEN, CDR2 SYDVKM. This CDR3 has 14 amino acids. The full variable domain, with the rest looked up from reference TRBV28 and TRBJ2-7, is DVKVTQSSRYLVKRTGEKVFLECVQDMDHENMFWYRQDPGLGLRLIYFSYDVKMKEKGDIPEGYSVSREKKERFSLILESASTNQTSMYLCASSFTQSSYEQYFGPGTRLTVT.

This clonotype was counted only a few times. The chain carries TRBV9 and TRBJ1-2, with D hard to call. CDR3 length: 15 residues. The germline V and J ends were trimmed by 0 bases and 6 bases, with 15 bases remaining between them. Germline V gene lookup returns CDR1 SGDLS and CDR2 YYNGEE. The DNA of the CDR3 is TGTGCCAGCAGCGTAGGGAATACCCGGATGGATGGCTACACCTTC. Protein product: CASSVGNTRMDGYTF. The whole variable domain, remainder taken from reference TRBV9 and TRBJ1-2, is DSGVTQTPKHLITATGQRVTLRCSPRSGDLSVYWYQQSLDQGLQFLIQYYNGEERAKGNILERFSAQQFPDLHSELNLSSLELGDSALYFCASSVGNTRMDGYTFGSGTRLTVV.

The chain is built from TRBV7-2 and TRBJ2-2; D is perhaps TRBD2 (5 bases). Germline loops: CDR1 SGHTA, CDR2 FQGNSA. The CDR3 is 16 residues long. Trimming pared 1 base from V and 7 bases from J, leaving 16 bases between. The CDR3 reads CASSLEWRARGGELFF. Here the CDR3 DNA reads TGTGCCAGCAGCTTAGAATGGCGGGCGAGAGGCGGGGAGCTGTTTTTT.

In DNA form, the CDR3 reads TGTGCCAGCAGCCGGATACTAGCGGGAGGCATCGCTGTCAATGAGCAGTTCTTC. Translation gives CASSRILAGGIAVNEQFF. The chain couples TRBV7-2 to TRBJ2-1; 12 positions agree with TRBD2. The germline V gene has CDR1 SGHTA and CDR2 FQGNSA. V lost 5 bases to trimming and J lost 6 bases; unmatched junction nucleotides: 14. The CDR3 contains 18 residues.

The chain couples TRBV6-1 to TRBJ1-5, with unresolved D. The CDR3 runs to 15 residues. The germline V gene has CDR1 MNHNS and CDR2 SASEGT. Trimming left V 3 bases short and J 2 bases short, with 11 bases between. CDR3 loop: CASSDSGIGNQPQHF. The CDR3 coding sequence is TGTGCCAGCAGTGATTCGGGCATTGGCAATCAGCCCCAGCATTTT.

The chain couples TRBV6-2 or TRBV6-3 to TRBJ1-1; D gene unclear. This CDR3 comprises 15 residues. Germline CDR1 and CDR2: MNHEY and SVGEGT. V lost 6 bases to trimming and J lost 3 bases, with 17 bases between them. This CDR3 is CASSHLLSSYTEAFF. In DNA form, the CDR3 reads TGTGCCAGCAGCCACCTTCTATCCTCTTACACTGAAGCTTTCTTT.

This CDR3 reads CASSPGTGETQYF. As DNA, the CDR3 is TGCGCCAGCAGCCCGGGGACAGGAGAGACCCAGTACTTC. The rearrangement uses TRBV5-1 and TRBJ2-5, with 8 bases matching TRBD1. This CDR3 is 13 amino acids long. CDR1 and CDR2 from the germline V gene are SGHRS and YFSETQ. V lost 4 bases and J lost 4; bases outside the gene matches: 3.

The rearrangement uses TRBV3-1 and TRBJ2-7, with D possibly matching TRBD2 (6 bases). The CDR3 contains 16 residues. CDR1 is LGHDT, CDR2 YNNKEL, per germline (reference sequence). Trimming pared 0 bases from V and 0 bases from J, leaving 12 bases between. The CDR3 DNA reads TGTGCCAGCAGCCAAGATAGCTGGCGGGGCTCCTACGAGCAGTACTTC. Its protein is CASSQDSWRGSYEQYF.